The rows below give T cell receptor beta chains drawn from one sample of a study of PD-1 blockade in classical Hodgkin lymphoma. Sequencing was performed with immunoSEQ multiplex PCR; in TCRdb, only in-frame clones are kept and a portion is missing. The sample lists fewer than 100,000 clones, around nine tenths seen once, with about 2.5% in the top ten. This specimen was peripheral blood mononuclear cells (PBMCs), taken at baseline. The receptors derive from a human donor with classical Hodgkin lymphoma. Each CDR3 is given with its conserved first and last residue. D genes are given only for firm matches. The listing skips clone size in some rows; elsewhere it reads once, few, many or a size class.

j_call | d_call | v_call | cdr3_length | clone_size | cdr3_aa | cdr3_nt
TRBJ2-1 | TRBD2 | TRBV9 | 18 | - | CASSARTSGRVAYNEQFF | TGTGCCAGCAGCGCCCGGACTAGCGGGAGGGTGGCCTACAATGAGCAGTTCTTC
TRBJ1-3 | TRBD1 | TRBV5-1 | 14 | once | CASSEDRAGNTIYF | TGCGCCAGCAGCGAGGACAGGGCTGGAAACACCATATATTTT
TRBJ1-2 | - | TRBV19 | 13 | - | CASSIPSGNPSIF | TGTGCCAGTAGTATCCCTTCTGGCAACCCTAGCATCTTC
TRBJ1-4 | - | TRBV5-4 | 14 | - | CASSTALMGEKLFF | TGTGCCAGCAGCACCGCCCTTATGGGAGAAAAACTGTTTTTT
TRBJ1-5 | - | TRBV27 | 14 | - | CASSLFGDAQPQHF | TGTGCCAGCAGTTTATTTGGGGACGCTCAGCCCCAGCATTTT
TRBJ1-2 | TRBD1 | TRBV7-2 | 15 | - | CASAGQGATNYGYTF | TGTGCCAGCGCAGGTCAGGGGGCAACTAACTATGGCTACACCTTC
TRBJ2-3 | TRBD1 | TRBV5-1 | 17 | - | CASSFGTGGMRTDTQYF | TGCGCCAGCAGCTTCGGTACAGGGGGGATGCGCACAGATACGCAGTATTTT
TRBJ1-2 | - | TRBV27 | 13 | - | CASSSGFPYGYTF | TGTGCCAGCAGTTCAGGGTTCCCATATGGCTACACCTTC
TRBJ1-2 | - | TRBV23-1 | 21 | - | CASSPPLAGLGFYIPDYGYTF | TGCGCCAGCAGTCCCCCACTTGCGGGCTTAGGATTTTACATCCCCGACTATGGCTACACCTTC
TRBJ1-2 | TRBD1 | TRBV30 | 16 | once | CASYPGTGMGSGGYTF | TGTGCGTCCTACCCCGGGACAGGGATGGGTTCTGGTGGCTACACCTTC
TRBJ2-7 | - | TRBV28 | 15 | - | CASRLSMGDAPEQYF | TGTGCCAGCAGGTTAAGTATGGGGGACGCCCCCGAGCAGTACTTC
TRBJ2-7 | - | TRBV4-1 | 13 | once | CASSPGTTYEQYF | TGCGCCAGCAGCCCGGGCACAACCTACGAGCAGTACTTC
TRBJ2-3 | - | TRBV5-1 | 15 | - | CASSLARGQPNTQYF | TGCGCCAGCAGCTTGGCTAGGGGACAACCTAATACGCAGTATTTT
TRBJ2-2 | TRBD1 | TRBV6-5 | 14 | - | CASRGQFGTGELFF | TGTGCCAGCAGGGGACAGTTTGGCACCGGGGAGCTGTTTTTT
TRBJ2-1 | - | TRBV27 | 14 | - | CASSHAFSYNEQFF | TGTGCCAGCAGTCACGCGTTCTCCTACAATGAGCAGTTCTTC
TRBJ1-1 | TRBD1 | TRBV19 | 14 | few | CASSTGGNVPEAFF | TGTGCCAGTAGTACAGGGGGTAATGTTCCTGAAGCTTTCTTT
TRBJ2-7 | TRBD2 | TRBV5-4 | 16 | - | CASSLAGLDYAYEQYF | TGTGCCAGCAGCTTGGCCGGACTAGATTACGCCTACGAGCAGTACTTC
TRBJ2-1 | - | TRBV19 | 14 | - | CASTPRPFYNEQFF | TGTGCCAGTACCCCTCGGCCTTTCTACAATGAGCAGTTCTTC
TRBJ2-2 | - | TRBV18 | 15 | once | CASSPQRANTGELFF | TGTGCCAGCTCACCGCAGCGCGCGAACACCGGGGAGCTGTTTTTT
TRBJ1-1 | - | TRBV19 | 12 | - | CAGGQLNTEAFF | TGTGCCGGAGGACAGTTGAACACTGAAGCTTTCTTT
TRBJ1-1 | - | TRBV15 | 16 | - | CATSRTPTPMNTEAFF | TGTGCCACCAGCAGGACACCCACACCGATGAACACTGAAGCTTTCTTT
TRBJ1-1 | - | TRBV30 | 11 | - | CAWGTNTEAFF | TGTGCCTGGGGGACTAACACTGAAGCTTTCTTT
TRBJ2-7 | TRBD1 | TRBV28 | 15 | - | CASSLSGQLSYEQYF | TGTGCCAGCAGTTTATCGGGACAGTTGTCCTACGAGCAGTACTTC
TRBJ2-7 | - | TRBV9 | 14 | - | CASSVESYSYEQYF | TGTGCCAGCAGCGTAGAAAGCTACTCCTACGAGCAGTACTTC
TRBJ2-7 | - | TRBV30 | 15 | - | CAWSVIGQPNYEQYF | TGTGCCTGGAGTGTAATAGGCCAGCCCAACTACGAGCAGTACTTC
TRBJ2-7 | TRBD1 | TRBV9 | 16 | - | CASSPRTGFSSYEQYF | TGTGCCAGCAGCCCCCGGACAGGGTTCAGCTCCTACGAGCAGTACTTC
TRBJ1-2 | - | TRBV27 | 14 | - | CASSLNSLRGGYTF | TGTGCCAGCAGTTTAAACAGCCTGAGGGGGGGCTACACCTTC
TRBJ1-4 | - | TRBV11-2 | 17 | - | CASSPDHRGATNEKLFF | TGTGCCAGCAGCCCAGATCATAGGGGGGCAACTAATGAAAAACTGTTTTTT
TRBJ1-2 | - | TRBV28 | 14 | - | CASTVDRTNYGYTF | TGTGCCAGCACCGTGGACAGAACTAACTATGGCTACACCTTC
TRBJ1-1 | - | TRBV5-3 | 18 | - | CARSLAIVSRRKNTEAFF | TGTGCCAGAAGCTTGGCCATCGTTTCTAGGAGGAAGAACACTGAAGCTTTCTTT
TRBJ2-1 | TRBD2 | TRBV18 | 16 | - | CASSPSGTRPYNEQFF | TGTGCCAGCTCACCCTCCGGGACTAGACCCTACAATGAGCAGTTCTTC
TRBJ2-3 | - | TRBV27 | 12 | - | CASSYSTDTQYF | TGTGCCAGCAGTTACAGCACAGATACGCAGTATTTT
TRBJ2-7 | TRBD2 | TRBV27 | 13 | - | CASSGRVFDEQYF | TGTGCCAGTAGCGGGAGGGTTTTCGACGAGCAGTACTTC
TRBJ1-5 | TRBD1 | TRBV6-1 | 15 | - | CASRDRGLSNQPQHF | TGTGCCAGCAGAGACAGGGGACTAAGCAATCAGCCCCAGCATTTT
TRBJ2-2 | TRBD1 | TRBV27 | 15 | - | CASRRDRGFTGELFF | TGTGCCAGCAGGAGGGACAGGGGGTTTACCGGGGAGCTGTTTTTT
TRBJ1-2 | TRBD1 | TRBV28 | 15 | - | CASSSGTGHNYGYTF | TGTGCCAGCTCATCAGGGACAGGGCACAACTATGGCTACACCTTC
TRBJ1-1 | - | TRBV7-9 | 16 | - | CASSRDVVGMNTEAFF | TGTGCCAGCAGTCGAGATGTCGTAGGCATGAACACTGAAGCTTTCTTT
TRBJ2-5 | - | TRBV5-1 | 16 | - | CASSLTGTPGQETQYF | TGCGCCAGCAGCTTAACCGGGACCCCAGGGCAAGAGACCCAGTACTTC
TRBJ1-6 | - | TRBV4-1 | 14 | - | CASSQVSNPSPLHF | TGCGCCAGCAGCCAAGTATCAAATCCCTCACCCCTCCACTTT
TRBJ2-3 | - | TRBV29-1 | 14 | - | CSVEFKEWTDTQYF | TGCAGCGTTGAATTTAAGGAATGGACAGATACGCAGTATTTT
TRBJ1-4 | - | TRBV19 | 12 | - | CASRPTGEKLFF | TGTGCCAGTAGACCGACAGGTGAAAAACTGTTTTTT
TRBJ2-1 | - | TRBV9 | 16 | - | CASSALGRSSYNEQFF | TGTGCCAGCAGCGCTTTAGGACGCAGCTCCTACAATGAGCAGTTCTTC
TRBJ2-6 | TRBD2 | TRBV10-3 | 17 | - | CAISGLAGQPGANVLTF | TGTGCCATCAGCGGACTAGCGGGACAACCTGGGGCCAACGTCCTGACTTTC
TRBJ2-5 | - | TRBV5-5 | 15 | - | CASSLIGWGTGTQYF | TGTGCCAGCAGCTTGATCGGGTGGGGAACGGGGACCCAGTACTTC
TRBJ2-6 | - | TRBV6-1 | 18 | once | CASSEISAAGSRANVLTF | TGTGCCAGCAGTGAAATTTCGGCAGCTGGCTCCAGGGCCAACGTCCTGACTTTC
TRBJ1-4 | - | TRBV6-6 | 14 | once | CASRGAATNEKLFF | TGTGCCAGCAGAGGGGCAGCAACTAATGAAAAACTGTTTTTT
TRBJ2-7 | TRBD1 | TRBV2 | 14 | - | CASSGTGGIYEQYF | TGTGCCAGCAGTGGGACAGGGGGTATCTACGAGCAGTACTTC
TRBJ2-2 | TRBD1 | TRBV7-3 | 15 | once | CASSLLQGAAGELFF | TGTGCCAGCAGCTTACTACAGGGGGCCGCCGGGGAGCTGTTTTTT
TRBJ2-1 | - | TRBV7-6 | 13 | - | CASSFGAYNEQFF | TGTGCCAGCAGCTTCGGGGCCTACAATGAGCAGTTCTTC
TRBJ1-3 | - | TRBV9 | 15 | - | CASSVSGISGNTIYF | TGTGCCAGCAGCGTCTCCGGTATCTCTGGAAACACCATATATTTT
TRBJ2-7 | - | TRBV11-2 | 12 | - | CASTRGLDEQYF | TGTGCCAGCACGAGAGGGCTCGACGAGCAGTACTTC
TRBJ2-5 | - | TRBV5-1 | 13 | - | CASSLWVAETQYF | TGCGCCAGCAGCTTGTGGGTAGCGGAGACCCAGTACTTC
TRBJ2-7 | - | TRBV6-5 | 15 | - | CASSWPGRSSYEQYF | TGTGCCAGCAGTTGGCCGGGACGGAGCTCCTACGAGCAGTACTTC
TRBJ1-3 | - | TRBV2 | 12 | - | CASQGSVNTIYF | TGTGCCAGCCAGGGATCTGTAAACACCATATATTTT